The entry that follows covers one T cell receptor (beta chain) sequence. The target of this receptor is not known. Qualities for individual bases were not recorded, and no much larger clone is one base off. TCRdb records Illumina HiSeq 2500 as the sequencer. TCR beta libraries were prepared by quantitative 5'-RACE with molecular barcodes. In the authors' own workflow: A new computational method, built on a probabilistic model of VDJ rearrangement, was used to identify disease-linked TCR variants. The public reads were run again by TCRdb, first through fastp at Q25 and then through MiXCR, and only productive beta chains were kept. Entries are consolidated by CDR3 protein sequence, retaining the most common genes and DNA. The V and J calls and clone size are TCRdb's, not the authors'. Present in this sample are 130,000 or so distinct CDR3 sequences, about 15% of which were seen just once. The ten largest clones take up approximately 30% of the sample.

The entry originates in a study of CD8 T cells in ankylosing spondylitis (dated by TCRdb to about 2017). Concerning the study at large: The study profiled T cell receptor beta repertoires in healthy donors and ankylosing spondylitis patients to find disease-linked TCR variants. The full study cohort was made up of 25 ankylosing spondylitis patients and 108 healthy donors. Samples of peripheral blood were taken, and for ankylosing spondylitis patients, synovial fluid was collected as well. The study at large found these results: The disease-linked clones had a CD8+ phenotype and were found at relatively low frequencies in peripheral blood. Some motif variants had previously been reported in the synovial fluid and blood of reactive arthritis patients, which suggests shared mechanisms of disease initiation. According to the report, matched synovial fluid samples from ankylosing spondylitis patients were significantly enriched for the disease-linked clones. A TCR beta motif of eight highly homologous amino acid variants appeared characteristic of blood from ankylosing spondylitis patients.

Looking up the germline V gene yields CDR1 MGHRA and CDR2 YSYEKL. The germline ends are 2 bases apart after V is trimmed by 2 bases and J by 0 bases. The CDR3 contains 14 residues, cysteine and phenylalanine counted. The read is trimmed to its CDR3 DNA, 42 bases read in frame from base 1. The rearranged chain carries TRBV4-1 and TRBJ2-6; the D gene is not confidently resolved. Sequenced sample: blood, either unsorted or a sorted T cell fraction (not recorded which). The clonotype was recovered from a male donor with ankylosing spondylitis. The CDR3 is CASSQHSGANVLTF. The DNA is TGCGCCAGCAGCCAACACTCTGGGGCCAACGTCCTGACTTTC.